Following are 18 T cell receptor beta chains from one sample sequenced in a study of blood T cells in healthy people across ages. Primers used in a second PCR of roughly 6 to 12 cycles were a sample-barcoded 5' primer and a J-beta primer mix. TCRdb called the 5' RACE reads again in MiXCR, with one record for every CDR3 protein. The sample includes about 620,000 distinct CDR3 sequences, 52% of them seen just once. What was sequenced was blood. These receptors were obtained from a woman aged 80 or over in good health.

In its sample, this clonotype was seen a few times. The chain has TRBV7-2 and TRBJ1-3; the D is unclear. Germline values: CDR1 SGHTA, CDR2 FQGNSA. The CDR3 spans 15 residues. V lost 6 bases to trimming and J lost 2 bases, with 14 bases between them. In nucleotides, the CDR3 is TGTGCCAGCAGTTACCTCGTCTCAGCTGGAAACACCATATATTTT. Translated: CASSYLVSAGNTIYF.

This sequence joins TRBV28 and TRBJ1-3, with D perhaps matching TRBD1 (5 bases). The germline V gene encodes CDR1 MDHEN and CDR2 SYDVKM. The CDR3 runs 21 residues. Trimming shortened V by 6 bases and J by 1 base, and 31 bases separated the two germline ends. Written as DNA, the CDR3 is TGTGCCAGCAGACCCCTTGTCCAGGGTCGCTCCGGTTCAACTTCTGGAAACACCATATATTTT. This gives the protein CASRPLVQGRSGSTSGNTIYF. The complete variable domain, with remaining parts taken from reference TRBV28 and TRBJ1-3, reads DVKVTQSSRYLVKRTGEKVFLECVQDMDHENMFWYRQDPGLGLRLIYFSYDVKMKEKGDIPEGYSVSREKKERFSLILESASTNQTSMYLCASRPLVQGRSGSTSGNTIYFGEGSWLTVV.

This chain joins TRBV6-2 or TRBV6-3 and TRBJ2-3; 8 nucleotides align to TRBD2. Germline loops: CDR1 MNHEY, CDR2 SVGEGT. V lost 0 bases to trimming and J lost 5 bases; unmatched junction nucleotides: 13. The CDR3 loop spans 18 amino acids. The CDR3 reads CASSYSPTSVVVEDTQYF. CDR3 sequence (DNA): TGTGCCAGCAGTTACTCTCCGACTAGCGTTGTTGTAGAAGATACGCAGTATTTT.

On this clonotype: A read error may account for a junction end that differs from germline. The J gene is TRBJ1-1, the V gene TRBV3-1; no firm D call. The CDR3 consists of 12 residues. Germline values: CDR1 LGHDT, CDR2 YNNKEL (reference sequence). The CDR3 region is CASSQGVAETFF. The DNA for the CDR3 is TGTGCCAGCAGCCAAGGGGTGGCTGAAACTTTCTTT.

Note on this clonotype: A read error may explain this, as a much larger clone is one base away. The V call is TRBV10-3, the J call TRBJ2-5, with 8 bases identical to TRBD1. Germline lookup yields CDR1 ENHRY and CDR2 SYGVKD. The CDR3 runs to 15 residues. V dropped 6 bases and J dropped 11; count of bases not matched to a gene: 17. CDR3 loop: CAISETGGNTDEQYF. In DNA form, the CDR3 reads TGTGCCATCAGCGAAACAGGGGGGAACACCGATGAGCAGTACTTC.

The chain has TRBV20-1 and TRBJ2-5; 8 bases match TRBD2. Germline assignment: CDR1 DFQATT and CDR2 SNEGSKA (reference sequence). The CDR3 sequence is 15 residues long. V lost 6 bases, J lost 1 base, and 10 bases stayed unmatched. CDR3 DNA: TGCAGTGCAGAGAATAGCGGGGTCGGCCAAGAGACCCAGTACTTC. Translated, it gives CSAENSGVGQETQYF.

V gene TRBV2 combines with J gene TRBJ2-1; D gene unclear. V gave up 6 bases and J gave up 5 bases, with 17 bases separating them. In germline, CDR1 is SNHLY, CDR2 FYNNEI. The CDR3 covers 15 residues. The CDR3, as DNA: TGTGCCAGCAGGGAAAGACCGGCTACGAACAATGAGCAGTTCTTC. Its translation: CASRERPATNNEQFF.

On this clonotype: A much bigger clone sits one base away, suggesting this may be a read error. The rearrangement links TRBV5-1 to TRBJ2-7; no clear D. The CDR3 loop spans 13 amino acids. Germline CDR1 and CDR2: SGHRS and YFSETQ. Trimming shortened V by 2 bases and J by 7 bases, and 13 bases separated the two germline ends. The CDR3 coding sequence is TGCGCCAGCAGCTTCGCGGCTTACAATGAGCAGTACTTC. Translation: CASSFAAYNEQYF.

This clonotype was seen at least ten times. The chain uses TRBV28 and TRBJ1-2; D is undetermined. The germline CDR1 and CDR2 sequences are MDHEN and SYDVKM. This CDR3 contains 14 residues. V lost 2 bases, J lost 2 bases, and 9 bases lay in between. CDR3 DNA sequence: TGTGCCAGCAGTTTACCGGACGTAAACTATGGCTACACCTTC. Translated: CASSLPDVNYGYTF.

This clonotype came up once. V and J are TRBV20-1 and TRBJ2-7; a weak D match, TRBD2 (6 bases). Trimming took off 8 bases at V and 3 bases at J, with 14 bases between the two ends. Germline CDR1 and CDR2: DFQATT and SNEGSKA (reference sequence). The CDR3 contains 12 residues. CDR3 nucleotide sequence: TGCAGTATTGCCGGGACTTACTACGAGCAGTACTTC. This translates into CSIAGTYYEQYF.

This CDR3 reads CATSDPIRVPYNEQYF. The CDR3 nucleotides are TGTGCCACCAGTGACCCAATCAGGGTCCCCTACAATGAGCAGTACTTC. The V gene is TRBV24-1, the J gene TRBJ2-7; weak D call: TRBD1 (5 bases). The germline V gene encodes CDR1 KGHDR and CDR2 SFDVKD. Trimming took off 4 bases at V and 7 bases at J, with 22 bases between the two ends. This CDR3 has 16 residues.

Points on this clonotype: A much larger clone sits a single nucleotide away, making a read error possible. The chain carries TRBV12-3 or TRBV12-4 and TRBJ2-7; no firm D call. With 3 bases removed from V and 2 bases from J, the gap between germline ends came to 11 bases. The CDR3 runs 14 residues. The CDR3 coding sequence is TGTGCCAGCAGTTTTAGTCAGAAAGCCTACGAGCAGTACTTC. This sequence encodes CASSFSQKAYEQYF.

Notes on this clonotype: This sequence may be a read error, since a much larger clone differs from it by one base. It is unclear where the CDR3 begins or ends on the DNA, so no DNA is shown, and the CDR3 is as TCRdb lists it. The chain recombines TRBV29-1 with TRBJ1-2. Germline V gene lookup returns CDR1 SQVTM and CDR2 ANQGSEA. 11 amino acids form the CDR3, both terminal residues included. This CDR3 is CSAYGNYGCTF.

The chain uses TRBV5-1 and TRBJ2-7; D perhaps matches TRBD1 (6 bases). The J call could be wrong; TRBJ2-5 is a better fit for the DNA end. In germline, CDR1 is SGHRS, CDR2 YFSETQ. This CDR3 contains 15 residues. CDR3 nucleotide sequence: TGCGCCAGCAGCTTGGGGGACACAGGTTCAGGGACCCAGTACTTC. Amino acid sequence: CASSLGDTGSGTQYF.

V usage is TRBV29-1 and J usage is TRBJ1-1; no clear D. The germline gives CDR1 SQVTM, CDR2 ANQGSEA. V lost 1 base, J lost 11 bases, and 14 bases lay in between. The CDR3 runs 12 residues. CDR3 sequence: CSVEASGVDAFF. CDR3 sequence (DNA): TGCAGCGTTGAAGCCTCAGGAGTGGATGCTTTCTTT.

The CDR3 reads CASSVVEGMGQYF. The DNA of the CDR3 is TGTGCCAGCAGCGTAGTAGAGGGGATGGGGCAGTACTTC. This chain joins TRBV11-2 and TRBJ2-5, with D possibly called TRBD1 or TRBD2 (5 bases each). Looked up from germline, CDR1 is SGHAT and CDR2 is FQNNGV. Trimming removed 5 bases from V and 11 bases from J, with 18 bases in between. This CDR3 has 13 amino acids. Full variable domain (outside the CDR3, taken from reference TRBV11-2 and TRBJ2-5): EAGVAQSPRYKIIEKRQSVAFWCNPISGHATLYWYQQILGQGPKLLIQFQNNGVVDDSQLPKDRFSAERLKGVDSTLKIQPAKLEDSAVYLCASSVVEGMGQYFGPGTRLLVL.

This CDR3 is CASSLRTGRADTQYF. DNA of the CDR3: TGTGCCAGCAGTTTACGAACAGGGAGGGCAGATACGCAGTATTTT. V is TRBV27 and J is TRBJ2-3; a weak D match, TRBD2 (7 bases). Germline V gene lookup returns CDR1 MNHEY and CDR2 SMNVEV (reference sequence). Trimming removed 2 bases from V and 4 bases from J, with 13 bases in between. This CDR3 region has 15 residues.

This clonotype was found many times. The CDR3 DNA reads TGCAGCGTTGCGGGAGGGTTCCCTAATTCACCCCTCCACTTT. Translated, it gives CSVAGGFPNSPLHF. V and J are TRBV29-1 and TRBJ1-6, with no clear D. Germline loops: CDR1 SQVTM, CDR2 ANQGSEA. V was trimmed by 4 bases and J by 6 bases, leaving 13 bases between them. This CDR3 is 14 amino acids long.